This record concerns one T cell receptor beta chain sequence. Antigen: not known. This sample stems from a study of vaccination and CD4 T cells after COVID-19. The CDR3 spans 13 residues. Trimming took off 5 bases at V and 8 bases at J, with 15 bases between the two ends. Indicated treatment: roughly ten-day PBMC culture with coronavirus spike peptide pools or control peptides (ViraFEST assay). Sequence data for DNA of cultured CD4+ T cells were generated by the Oncomine TCR Beta short-read assay. TCRdb processed the PCR reads anew with MiXCR; each CDR3 protein has one entry. The data hold approximately 13,000 distinct CDR3 sequences, with approximately 40% observed a single time.

The receptor was derived from a human donor who had recovered from COVID-19. The chain uses TRBV12-3 or TRBV12-4 and TRBJ1-1, with D maybe TRBD1 (6 bases). Specimen: CD4+ T cells from blood, cultured in vitro. The CDR3 nucleotides read TGTGCCAGCAGTGTCAGGGGCGTGCAAGAAGCTTTCTTT. Its translation: CASSVRGVQEAFF.